The rows below give T cell receptor beta chains drawn from one sample of a study of lung T cells in sarcoidosis with Löfgren's syndrome. TCRdb processed the reads anew with MiXCR; each CDR3 protein has one entry. Here the sample spans 60,000 to 70,000 distinct CDR3 sequences, 21% being singletons. Sequencing input: CD4+ T cells from PBMCs. Source of these receptors: a human donor with sarcoidosis (Löfgren's syndrome or another form), or a control subject (not recorded which). Both conserved end residues are part of each CDR3. D genes are given only for firm matches. Some rows mark clone size as missing; the rest say once, few, many or name a class of expanded clone.

NA	many	TRBV6-1	TRBJ2-4	TGTGCCAGCAGCCGTACAGGGGCCAAAAACATTCAGTACTTC	CASSRTGAKNIQYF
NA	many	TRBV28	TRBJ2-7	TGTGCCAGCAGTTTAAGGCAGATTCGCTACGAGCAGTACTTC	CASSLRQIRYEQYF
TRBD2	medium-sized	TRBV6-2/TRBV6-3	TRBJ2-3	TGTGCCAGCAGTCGCAATAGCGGGAGGCCCCCAGATACGCAGTATTTT	CASSRNSGRPPDTQYF
TRBD2	NA	TRBV2	TRBJ2-3	TGTGCCAGCAGTCGATGGACTAGCGGGAGCACAGATACGCAGTATTTT	CASSRWTSGSTDTQYF
NA	many	TRBV20-1	TRBJ1-2	TGCAGTGCTAGTCAGGCCGGATACTATGGCTACACCTTC	CSASQAGYYGYTF
NA	many	TRBV7-3	TRBJ2-5	TGTGCCAGCAGCTTATCCCCCCAGACAGCGGCGGAGACCCAGTACTTC	CASSLSPQTAAETQYF
TRBD1	NA	TRBV30	TRBJ1-6	TGTGCCTTGACAGGGCACACGAATTCACCCCTCCACTTT	CALTGHTNSPLHF
TRBD1	many	TRBV20-1	TRBJ1-1	TGCAGTGCTAGCCTCGACAGGGGTCGCACTGAAGCTTTCTTT	CSASLDRGRTEAFF
NA	many	TRBV28	TRBJ2-3	TGTGCCAGCAGTTCCACCGGGACTTTGCCCCGGCATACGCAGTATTTT	CASSSTGTLPRHTQYF
TRBD2	many	TRBV19	TRBJ2-3	TGTGCCAGTAGTAGGTTTCGGGAGGGGTCAGATACGCAGTATTTT	CASSRFREGSDTQYF
NA	few	TRBV7-8	TRBJ2-7	TGTGCCAGCAGCCACCGTTTGTCGACAGGCGTGCCCTACGAGCAGTACTTC	CASSHRLSTGVPYEQYF